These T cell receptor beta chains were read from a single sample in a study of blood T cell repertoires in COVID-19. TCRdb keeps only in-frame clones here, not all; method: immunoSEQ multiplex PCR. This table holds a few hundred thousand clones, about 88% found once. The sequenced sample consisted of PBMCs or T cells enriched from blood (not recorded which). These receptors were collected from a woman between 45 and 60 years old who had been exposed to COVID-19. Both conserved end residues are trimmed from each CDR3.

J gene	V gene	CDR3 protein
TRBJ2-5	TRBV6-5	ASSSVLAQETQY
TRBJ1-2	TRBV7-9	ASSPPERVWGYT
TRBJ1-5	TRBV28	ASTESGDRGLQPQH
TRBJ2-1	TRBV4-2	ASSVGLAGDNEQF
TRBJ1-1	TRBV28	ASRFPPYLEGNTEAF
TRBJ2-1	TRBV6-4	ASILSHSDRDEQF
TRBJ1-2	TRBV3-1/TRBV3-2	ASSQEGARYGYT
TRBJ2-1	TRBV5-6	ASSPLGQGGSYNEQF
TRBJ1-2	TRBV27	ASRRTGEGYGYT
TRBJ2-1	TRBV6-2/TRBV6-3	ASSLRLAGAQSNSYNEQF
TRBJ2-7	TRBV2	ASSDTVLVEQY
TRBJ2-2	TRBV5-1	ASSPDRGWAGELF
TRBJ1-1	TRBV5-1	ASSLTGNTEAF
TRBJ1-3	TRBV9	ASSVGETGSFMNTIY
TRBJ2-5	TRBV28	ASSRTSGVMETQY
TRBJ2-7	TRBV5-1	ASSTAGGSYEQY
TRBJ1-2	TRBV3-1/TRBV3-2	ASSLSTGGLNGYT
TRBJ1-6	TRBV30	AWSAGVNSPLH
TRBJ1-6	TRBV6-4	ASSEQASYSPLH
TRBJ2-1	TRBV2	ASSEQGAGFYNEQF
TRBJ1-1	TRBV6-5	ASSSQGGTEAF
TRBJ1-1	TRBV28	ASSLMRAEAF
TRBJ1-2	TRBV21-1	NLWRSYGYT
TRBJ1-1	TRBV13	ASSFGTGHYEAF
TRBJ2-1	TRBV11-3	ASSLAGGPEQF
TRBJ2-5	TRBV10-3	AISNTGSETQY
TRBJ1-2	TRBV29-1	SVDLYGNYGYT
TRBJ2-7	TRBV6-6	ASSGQSDGSYEQY
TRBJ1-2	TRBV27	ASSRDSVYGYT
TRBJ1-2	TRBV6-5	ASEREGVKWYGYT
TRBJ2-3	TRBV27	ASSFSLAGLASTDTQY
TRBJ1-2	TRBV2	ASSPQGNYGYT
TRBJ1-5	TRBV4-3	ASSQNYRGNQPQH
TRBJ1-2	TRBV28	AAGANYGYT
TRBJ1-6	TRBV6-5	ASRVTGNSPLH
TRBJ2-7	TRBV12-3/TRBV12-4	ASSLGRGEQY
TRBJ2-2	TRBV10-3	AISSGQTPGELF
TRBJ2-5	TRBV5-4	ASSLEGGGWETQY
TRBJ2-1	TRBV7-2	ASSLWGRSYNEQF
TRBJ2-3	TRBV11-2	ASSFGGGTGGTDTQY
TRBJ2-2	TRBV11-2	ASSRDRVGTGELF
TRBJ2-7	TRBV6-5	ASSLSATGTYEQY
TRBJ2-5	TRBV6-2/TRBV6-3	ASSGGEWETQY
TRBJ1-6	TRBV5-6	ASSFIQGATYNSPLH
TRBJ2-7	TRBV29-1	SVGTRPEQY